These 3 T cell receptor beta chains were sequenced from one sample in a study of OX40 agonist ivuxolimab in advanced cancers. TCRdb's table, derived via immunoSEQ multiplex PCR, lists solely in-frame clones and lacks some. The table lists over 90,000 clones, about nine tenths of them singletons. Specimen: CD4+ or CD8+ T cells sorted from blood, collected in a trial of the OX40 agonist ivuxolimab. These receptors were taken from an adult with an advanced solid tumor such as melanoma, head and neck, liver or kidney cancer.

The genes are TRBV4-1 and TRBJ2-5; no reliable D call. The CDR3 has 14 residues. Germline V gene sequence: CDR1 MGHRA, CDR2 YSYEKL. V lost 0 bases and J lost 9, with 14 bases in between. CDR3 coding DNA: TGCGCCAGCAGCCAAGAAGGCCCCGCCGCGGCCCAGTACTTC. Its protein is CASSQEGPAAAQYF.

The chain employs TRBV21-1 and TRBJ1-1; the tabulated D call, TRBD1, remains unverified against the DNA. TRBV21-1 is flagged as a pseudogene. CDR3 length: 16 amino acids. The CDR3 is CASSKPGTGAHTEAFF. The DNA for the CDR3 is TGTGCCAGCAGCAAGCCCGGGACAGGGGCTCACACTGAAGCTTTCTTT.

This CDR3 reads CASSPGHYSNQPQHF. The DNA for the CDR3 is TGTGCCAGCAGCCCCGGACACTATAGCAATCAGCCCCAGCATTTT. The rearrangement joins TRBV28 to TRBJ1-5, with a weak D call TRBD1 (5 bases). CDR1 MDHEN and CDR2 SYDVKM come from the germline V gene. The CDR3 covers 15 residues. Trimming cost V 6 bases and J 0 bases, with 12 bases left between them. The whole variable domain, remainder taken from reference TRBV28 and TRBJ1-5, is DVKVTQSSRYLVKRTGEKVFLECVQDMDHENMFWYRQDPGLGLRLIYFSYDVKMKEKGDIPEGYSVSREKKERFSLILESASTNQTSMYLCASSPGHYSNQPQHFGDGTRLSIL.